This T cell receptor beta chain was obtained from a study of breast tumors, draining lymph nodes, adjacent tissues. Study observations and caveats: The data were judged consistent with most tumor T cells coming from lymph node and expanding in tumor. Tumor TCR diversity was below lymph nodes but above nontumor tissue. Luminal-like breast cancer showed significantly higher tumor–nontumor repertoire similarity than basal-like. Tumor T cell lymph node origin was a supported hypothesis, not proven.

Ten or more counts support this clonotype. Its antigen is not known. Each CDR3 protein gets one entry after TCRdb re-called the multiplex PCR reads with MiXCR. The sample shows 45,000 or so distinct CDR3 sequences, about 21% of them seen only once. The TCR comes from a female donor with breast cancer. Some clones in this sample may be carry-over from other donors' samples. The source material was breast tumor tissue.

Here the CDR3 DNA reads TGTGCCAGCAGGGGACAGGGGGGCGATGAGCAGTTCTTC. Translating it yields CASRGQGGDEQFF. V is TRBV7-3 and J is TRBJ2-1, with TRBD1 matching over 11 bases. The V and J ends lost 6 bases and 8 bases, in that order; junction bases with no gene match: 3. The germline V gene has CDR1 SGHTA and CDR2 FQGTGA. The CDR3 is 13 residues long.